This record looks at one T cell receptor (beta chain) sequence and its context. Trimming took off 2 bases at V and 0 bases at J, with 13 bases between the two ends. This CDR3 region has 16 residues. Looked up from germline, CDR1 is SGHTA and CDR2 is FQGNSA. The sample belongs to a study of blood T cell repertoires in COVID-19. In the original processing: Scientists estimated how many nucleated cells there were by amplifying reference gene primers. Method: immunoSEQ multiplex PCR; TCRdb's copy keeps in-frame clones and lacks some. The DNA was the basis for D and trimming; V, J and clone size are from that table. The table shows some 100,000 clones, with 80% to 90% occurring only once.

This clonotype was sampled from a man between 50 and 59 years old with COVID-19, enrolled during active disease. J is TRBJ1-1 and V is TRBV7-2; TRBD1 might be the D (5 bases). Sequencing used peripheral blood. The CDR3 is CASSLSKGRVNTEAFF. The DNA of the CDR3 is TGTGCCAGCAGCTTATCGAAGGGGAGGGTGAACACTGAAGCTTTCTTT. The full variable domain, rest sourced from reference TRBV7-2 and TRBJ1-1, is GAGVSQSPSNKVTEKGKDVELRCDPISGHTALYWYRQSLGQGLEFLIYFQGNSAPDKSGLPSDRFSAERTGGSVSTLTIQRTQQEDSAVYLCASSLSKGRVNTEAFFGQGTRLTVV.